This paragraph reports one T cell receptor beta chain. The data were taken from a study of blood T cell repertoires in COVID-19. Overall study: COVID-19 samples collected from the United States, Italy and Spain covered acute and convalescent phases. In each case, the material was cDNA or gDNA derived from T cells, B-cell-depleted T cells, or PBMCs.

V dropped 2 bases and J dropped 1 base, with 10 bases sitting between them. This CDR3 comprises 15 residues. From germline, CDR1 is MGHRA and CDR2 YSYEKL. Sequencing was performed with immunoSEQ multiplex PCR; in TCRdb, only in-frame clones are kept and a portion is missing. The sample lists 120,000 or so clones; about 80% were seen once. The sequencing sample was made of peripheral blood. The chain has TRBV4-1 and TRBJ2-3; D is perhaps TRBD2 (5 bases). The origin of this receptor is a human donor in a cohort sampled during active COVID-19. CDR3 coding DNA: TGCGCCAGCAGCCAATCTAGCTTCGGCACAGATACGCAGTATTTT. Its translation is CASSQSSFGTDTQYF.